The 13 T cell receptor beta chains in this list originate from one sample, sequenced in a study of T cell changes during pregnancy in multiple sclerosis. Clones were read by immunoSEQ multiplex PCR, and TCRdb kept only the in-frame ones, dropping some. Of 40,000 or so clones detected, over 85% appear once; the ten largest clones hold roughly 1.2%. The material sequenced was peripheral blood, taken before pregnancy. Receptors originate from a female donor with multiple sclerosis, enrolled in a pregnancy study.

This rearrangement joins TRBV5-4 to TRBJ1-2; perhaps TRBD1 as D (5 bases). The CDR3 has 16 residues. V was trimmed by 3 bases and J by 0 bases, leaving 15 bases between them. Germline CDR1 and CDR2: SGHNT and YYREEE (reference sequence). The DNA of the CDR3 is TGTGCCAGCAGCTCCCGCTGGGGCTCCACTAACTATGGCTACACCTTC. Protein product: CASSSRWGSTNYGYTF.

About this clone itself: The junction shows a germline mismatch at one end, possibly a read error. The genes are TRBV2 and TRBJ2-7; a weak D match, TRBD2 (6 bases). Germline CDR1 is SNHLY and CDR2 is FYNNEI. This CDR3 is 14 amino acids long. The CDR3 nucleotides are TGTGCCAGCAGTGAAGGGAGGGGAGCCTACGAGCAGTGCTTC. Its translation is CASSEGRGAYEQCF.

The chain combines TRBV5-5 with TRBJ2-1, with 9 bases that match TRBD1. Germline CDR1 reads SGHKS; CDR2 reads YYEKEE (reference sequence). The V gene end was trimmed by 0 bases and the J gene end by 6 bases; junction bases not matched to a gene: 7. There are 16 residues in the CDR3. The CDR3 coding sequence is TGTGCCAGCAGCTTGGTGGGACAGGGTAGCGTCAATGAGCAGTTCTTC. Its protein is CASSLVGQGSVNEQFF.

This clone was picked up a small number of times. The chain joins TRBV10-3 to TRBJ2-7, with D perhaps matching TRBD2 (6 bases). CDR3 size: 14 residues. Germline CDR1 is ENHRY and CDR2 is SYGVKD. V lost 8 bases to trimming and J lost 3 bases, with 17 bases between them. CDR3 in DNA: TGTGCCATCCGGGACTCCACGAGCGGCTACGAGCAGTACTTC. Translation: CAIRDSTSGYEQYF.

The rearrangement links TRBV5-4 to TRBJ2-5, with no clear D. V shed 4 bases and J shed 2 bases, with 12 bases lying between them. CDR1 is SGHNT and CDR2 is YYREEE in the germline V gene (reference sequence). The CDR3 sequence is 14 residues long. This CDR3 is CASSRRHEQETQYF. The CDR3 DNA follows: TGTGCCAGCAGCCGACGACATGAACAAGAGACCCAGTACTTC.

The chain employs TRBV10-1 and TRBJ2-7; 7 bases match TRBD1. The CDR3 is 14 amino acids. V was pared by 5 bases and J by 6 bases, with 10 bases of the junction left unmatched. CDR1 is WNHNN and CDR2 is SYGVQD in the germline V gene (reference sequence). CDR3 nucleotides: TGCGCCAGCAGTAATCAGGGGGACGGTTCCGAGCAGTACTTC. Residues: CASSNQGDGSEQYF.

This chain links TRBV13 with TRBJ1-4, with D maybe TRBD1 (5 bases). Germline lookup yields CDR1 PRHDT and CDR2 FYEKMQ (reference sequence). The CDR3 loop spans 14 amino acids. With 1 base removed from V and 7 bases from J, the gap between germline ends came to 10 bases. CDR3 sequence reads: CASSLARDREKLFF. The CDR3 bases are TGTGCCAGCAGCTTAGCCAGGGATCGTGAAAAACTGTTTTTT. Filled out from reference TRBV13 and TRBJ1-4, the complete variable domain reads AAGVIQSPRHLIKEKRETATLKCYPIPRHDTVYWYQQGPGQDPQFLISFYEKMQSDKGSIPDRFSAQQFSDYHSELNMSSLELGDSALYFCASSLARDREKLFFGSGTQLSVL.

The rearrangement links TRBV2 to TRBJ2-5; no definite D call. CDR3 length: 14 residues. Germline CDR1 and CDR2: SNHLY and FYNNEI. The V end lost 4 bases, the J end lost 5 bases, and 14 bases lay between the germline ends. The chain's CDR3 is CASSGNRMHETQYF. CDR3 bases: TGTGCCAGCAGTGGTAACAGAATGCACGAGACCCAGTACTTC.

The rearrangement links TRBV6-5 to TRBJ1-1; D not certain. The CDR3 consists of 13 residues. Germline V gene lookup returns CDR1 MNHEY and CDR2 SVGAGI. The V and J ends lost 6 bases and 6 bases respectively, with 14 bases between them. CDR3 residues: CASSHQRGPEAFF. CDR3 sequence (DNA): TGTGCCAGCAGCCACCAAAGAGGCCCTGAAGCTTTCTTT.

V usage is TRBV5-1 and J usage is TRBJ2-2, with 9 bases lining up with TRBD1. Trimming cost V 4 bases and J 9 bases; bases outside gene matches: 10. Germline values: CDR1 SGHRS, CDR2 YFSETQ. This CDR3 is built from 15 residues. The CDR3 sequence is CASSPRTGDGRELFF. CDR3 coding DNA: TGCGCCAGCAGCCCCCGGACAGGGGACGGCCGGGAGCTGTTTTTT.

This clone was observed a single time. This chain links TRBV27 with TRBJ2-7; TRBD2 matches 8 bases. Trimming at V came to 2 bases and at J to 2 bases, leaving 5 bases not matched to a gene. The CDR3 loop spans 15 amino acids. The germline V gene has CDR1 MNHEY and CDR2 SMNVEV (reference sequence). This chain's CDR3 is CASSLRAGGPYEQYF. As DNA, the CDR3 is TGTGCCAGCAGTTTACGCGCGGGAGGCCCCTACGAGCAGTACTTC.

The gene calls are TRBV7-9 and TRBJ2-7; perhaps TRBD2 as D (5 bases). V was trimmed by 1 base and J by 7 bases, leaving 11 bases between them. Germline V gene sequence: CDR1 SEHNR, CDR2 FQNEAQ (reference sequence). The CDR3 length is 13 residues. CDR3 bases: TGTGCCAGCAGCTTAGTTGAGGGAGCAGAGCAGTACTTC. It encodes CASSLVEGAEQYF.

V and J are TRBV5-1 and TRBJ2-2, with D possibly TRBD1 on 7 matching bases. V gave up 3 bases and J gave up 3 bases, with 18 bases separating them. Germline loops: CDR1 SGHRS, CDR2 YFSETQ. The CDR3 is 17 residues long. CDR3 nucleotides: TGCGCCAGCAGCTCGGAGGCGGGACAGACCCACACCGGGGAGCTGTTTTTT. It specifies CASSSEAGQTHTGELFF. The whole variable domain, remainder taken from reference TRBV5-1 and TRBJ2-2, is KAGVTQTPRYLIKTRGQQVTLSCSPISGHRSVSWYQQTPGQGLQFLFEYFSETQRNKGNFPGRFSGRQFSNSRSEMNVSTLELGDSALYLCASSSEAGQTHTGELFFGEGSRLTVL.